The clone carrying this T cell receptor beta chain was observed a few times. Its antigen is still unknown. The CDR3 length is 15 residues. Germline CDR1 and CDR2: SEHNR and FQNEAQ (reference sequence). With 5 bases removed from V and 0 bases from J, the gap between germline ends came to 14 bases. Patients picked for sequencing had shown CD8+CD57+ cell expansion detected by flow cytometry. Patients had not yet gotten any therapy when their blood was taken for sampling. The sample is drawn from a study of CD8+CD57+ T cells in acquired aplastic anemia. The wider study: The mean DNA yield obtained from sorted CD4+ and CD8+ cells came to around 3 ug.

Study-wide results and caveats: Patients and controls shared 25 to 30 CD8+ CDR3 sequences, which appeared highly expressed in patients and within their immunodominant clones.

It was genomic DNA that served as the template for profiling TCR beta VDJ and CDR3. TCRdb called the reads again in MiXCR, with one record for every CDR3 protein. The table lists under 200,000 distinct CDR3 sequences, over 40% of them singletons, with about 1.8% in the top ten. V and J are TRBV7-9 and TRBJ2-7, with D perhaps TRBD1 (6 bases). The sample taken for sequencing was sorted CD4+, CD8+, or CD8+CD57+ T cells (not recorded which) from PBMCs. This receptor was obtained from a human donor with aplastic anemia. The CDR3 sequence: CASSVYRDTSYEQYF. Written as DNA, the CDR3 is TGTGCCAGCAGCGTATACCGGGACACCTCCTACGAGCAGTACTTC. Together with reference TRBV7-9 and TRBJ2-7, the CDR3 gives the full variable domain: DTGVSQNPRHKITKRGQNVTFRCDPISEHNRLYWYRQTLGQGPEFLTYFQNEAQLEKSRLLSDRFSAERPKGSFSTLEIQRTEQGDSAMYLCASSVYRDTSYEQYFGPGTRLTVT.